These 12 T cell receptor beta chains originate from one sample sequenced in a study of blood T cells in healthy people across ages. A second PCR of 7 to 11 cycles used a sample-barcoded 5' primer and a J-beta primer mix. TCRdb re-called the 5' RACE reads with MiXCR, one entry per CDR3 protein. This table has roughly 680,000 distinct CDR3 sequences, around 21% appearing once. Input material: blood. These receptors all stem from a man aged 65 to 79 in good health.

This clonotype was detected many times. Here the CDR3 reads CSARDGQGLNQPQHF. The CDR3 DNA reads TGCAGTGCTAGAGATGGACAGGGATTGAATCAGCCCCAGCATTTT. This chain uses TRBV20-1 with TRBJ1-5; TRBD1 aligns across 8 bases. J lost 4 bases, V lost 0 bases, and 5 bases had no gene match. The length of the CDR3 is 15 residues. Germline CDR1 reads DFQATT; CDR2 reads SNEGSKA (reference sequence).

The chain couples TRBV29-1 to TRBJ2-7; TRBD1 matches at 12 bases. The CDR3 sequence is 13 residues long. J was trimmed by 6 bases and V by 4 bases; bases with no gene match: 4. Per the germline V gene, CDR1 is SQVTM and CDR2 is ANQGSEA. CDR3 sequence reads: CSVAWDRGLEQYF. The CDR3 nucleotides read TGCAGCGTTGCTTGGGACAGGGGGCTCGAGCAGTACTTC.

A few counts support this clonotype. For the CDR3, the DNA is TGTGCCATCAGTGACGGGACAAAGTACGAGCAGTACTTC. It codes for CAISDGTKYEQYF. This sequence joins TRBV10-3 and TRBJ2-7, with D tentatively TRBD1 (6 bases). Germline V CDR1 and CDR2: ENHRY, SYGVKD. This CDR3 has 13 residues. V was trimmed by 3 bases and J by 4 bases, leaving 10 bases between them.

This clonotype came up a few times. The chain uses TRBV28 and TRBJ2-3, with D hard to call. From germline, CDR1 is MDHEN and CDR2 SYDVKM. V lost 6 bases to trimming and J lost 7 bases, with 8 bases between them. CDR3 size: 11 residues. CDR3 bases: TGTGCCAGCAGCTCCGGGTATACGCAGTATTTT. Protein product: CASSSGYTQYF.

The genes are TRBV15 and TRBJ2-7, with 8 bases lining up with TRBD2. Germline V gives CDR1 LNHNV, CDR2 YYDKDF (reference sequence). J lost 1 base, V lost 8 bases, and 10 bases had no gene match. This CDR3 is 15 amino acids long. CDR3 sequence: CATGRGAKKSYEQYF. The CDR3 DNA sequence: TGTGCCACCGGGCGGGGGGCCAAAAAGTCCTACGAGCAGTACTTC. Based on the CDR3 plus reference TRBV15 and TRBJ2-7, the full variable domain is DAMVIQNPRYQVTQFGKPVTLSCSQTLNHNVMYWYQQKSSQAPKLLFHYYDKDFNNEADTPDNFQSRRPNTSFCFLDIRSPGLGDTAMYLCATGRGAKKSYEQYFGPGTRLTVT.

This clonotype was seen repeatedly, ten times or more. The CDR3 loop reads CASRKATGLSYEQYF. The DNA of the CDR3 is TGTGCCAGCAGAAAGGCCACAGGGCTATCCTACGAGCAGTACTTC. The V gene is TRBV28, the J gene TRBJ2-7; tentative D call: TRBD1 (6 bases). V was clipped by 6 bases and J by 1 base, with 16 bases between them. The CDR3 is 15 residues long. CDR1 and CDR2 (germline): MDHEN, SYDVKM.

The chain carries TRBV20-1 and TRBJ2-3, with D perhaps TRBD2 (6 bases). Trimming stripped 1 base from V and 2 bases from J, with 13 bases between. Germline CDR1 is DFQATT and CDR2 is SNEGSKA (reference sequence). This CDR3 is 15 amino acids long. The CDR3 region has the DNA TGCAGTGCTAGAGGCTCGGACTACCCCACAGATACGCAGTATTTT. Translating gives CSARGSDYPTDTQYF.

A few counts support this clonotype. The chain couples TRBV23-1 to TRBJ1-5, with D possibly TRBD1 on 6 matching bases. TRBV23-1 is annotated as an ORF whose role is uncertain. V dropped 4 bases and J dropped 11 bases, with 15 bases sitting between them. The CDR3 spans 13 residues. Written as DNA, the CDR3 is TGCGCCAGCAGTCCGGAGGGGGGAACTGCCCAGCATTTT. The encoded protein is CASSPEGGTAQHF.

This clonotype was seen many times. The genes are TRBV10-3 and TRBJ2-5; 9 positions match TRBD2. Germline-derived CDR1 and CDR2 are ENHRY and SYGVKD. There are 14 residues in the CDR3. Trimming removed 4 bases from V and 3 bases from J; junction bases left unmatched: 3. The CDR3 loop reads CAISGVAGEETQYF. CDR3 in DNA: TGTGCCATCAGTGGGGTAGCGGGGGAAGAGACCCAGTACTTC.

In its sample, this clonotype was seen a few times. The rearrangement joins TRBV13 to TRBJ2-1; D is perhaps TRBD2 (6 bases). The CDR3 loop spans 17 amino acids. Germline CDR1 is PRHDT and CDR2 is FYEKMQ (reference sequence). The ends were cut back, 5 bases at V and 0 bases at J, with 17 bases in the middle. CDR3 sequence reads: CASSQASAGSSYNEQFF. The CDR3 nucleotides read TGTGCCAGCAGCCAGGCTTCCGCGGGAAGCTCCTACAATGAGCAGTTCTTC. Full variable domain (remainder filled in from reference TRBV13 and TRBJ2-1): AAGVIQSPRHLIKEKRETATLKCYPIPRHDTVYWYQQGPGQDPQFLISFYEKMQSDKGSIPDRFSAQQFSDYHSELNMSSLELGDSALYFCASSQASAGSSYNEQFFGPGTRLTVL.

The J gene is TRBJ1-1, the V gene TRBV6-1, with D unclear. This CDR3 is built from 14 residues. Trimming stripped 2 bases from V and 1 base from J, with 8 bases between. Germline V gene sequence: CDR1 MNHNS, CDR2 SASEGT. The CDR3 region has the DNA TGTGCCAGCAGTGAAATACGGGGGAACACTGAAGCTTTCTTT. Translated, it gives CASSEIRGNTEAFF.

Only a few counts were recorded for this clonotype. The rearrangement uses TRBV29-1 and TRBJ1-2; maybe TRBD1 (5 bases). CDR3 length equals 15 residues. Germline CDR1 and CDR2: SQVTM and ANQGSEA. Trimming took off 6 bases at V and 4 bases at J, with 21 bases between the two ends. This CDR3 is CSVPIRERGIYGYTF. The CDR3 DNA is TGCAGCGTCCCCATCAGGGAGAGGGGCATCTATGGCTACACCTTC.